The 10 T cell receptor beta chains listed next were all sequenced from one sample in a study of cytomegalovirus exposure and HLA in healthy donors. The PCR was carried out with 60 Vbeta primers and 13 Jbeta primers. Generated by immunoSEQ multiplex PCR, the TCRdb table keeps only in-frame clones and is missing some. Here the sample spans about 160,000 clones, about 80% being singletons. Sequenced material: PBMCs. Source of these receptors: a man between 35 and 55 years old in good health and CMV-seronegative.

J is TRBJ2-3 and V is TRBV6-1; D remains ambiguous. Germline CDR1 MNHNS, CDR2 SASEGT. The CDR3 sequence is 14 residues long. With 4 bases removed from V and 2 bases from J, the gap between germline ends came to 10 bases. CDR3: CASSVSIPTDTQYF. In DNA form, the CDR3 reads TGTGCCAGCAGTGTCAGTATCCCCACAGATACGCAGTATTTT.

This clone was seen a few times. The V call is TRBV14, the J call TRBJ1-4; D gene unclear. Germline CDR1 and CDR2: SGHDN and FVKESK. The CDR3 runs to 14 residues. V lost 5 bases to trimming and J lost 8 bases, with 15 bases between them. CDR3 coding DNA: TGTGCCAGCAGCGGAGGACCCACGGGGGAAAAACTGTTTTTT. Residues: CASSGGPTGEKLFF. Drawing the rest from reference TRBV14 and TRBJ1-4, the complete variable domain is EAGVTQFPSHSVIEKGQTVTLRCDPISGHDNLYWYRRVMGKEIKFLLHFVKESKQDESGMPNNRFLAERTGGTYSTLKVQPAELEDSGVYFCASSGGPTGEKLFFGSGTQLSVL.

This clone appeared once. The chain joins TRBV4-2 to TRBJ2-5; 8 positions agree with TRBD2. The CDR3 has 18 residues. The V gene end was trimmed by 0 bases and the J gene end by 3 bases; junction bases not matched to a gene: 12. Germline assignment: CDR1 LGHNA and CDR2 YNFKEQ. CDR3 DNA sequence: TGTGCCAGCAGCCAAGAAGCGGGAGCGGCCCCCGGAGAAGAGACCCAGTACTTC. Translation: CASSQEAGAAPGEETQYF.

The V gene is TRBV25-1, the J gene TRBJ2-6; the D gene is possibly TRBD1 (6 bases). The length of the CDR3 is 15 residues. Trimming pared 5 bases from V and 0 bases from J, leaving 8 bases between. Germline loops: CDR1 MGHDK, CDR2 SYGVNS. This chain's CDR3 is CASSTGFSGANVLTF. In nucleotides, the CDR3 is TGTGCCAGCAGTACAGGGTTCTCTGGGGCCAACGTCCTGACTTTC.

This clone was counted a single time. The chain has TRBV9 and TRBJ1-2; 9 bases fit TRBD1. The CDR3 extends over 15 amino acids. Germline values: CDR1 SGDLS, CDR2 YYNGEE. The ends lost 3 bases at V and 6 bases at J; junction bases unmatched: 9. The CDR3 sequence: CASSGQGGPHHGYTF. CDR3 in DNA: TGTGCCAGCAGCGGACAGGGGGGACCCCACCATGGCTACACCTTC.

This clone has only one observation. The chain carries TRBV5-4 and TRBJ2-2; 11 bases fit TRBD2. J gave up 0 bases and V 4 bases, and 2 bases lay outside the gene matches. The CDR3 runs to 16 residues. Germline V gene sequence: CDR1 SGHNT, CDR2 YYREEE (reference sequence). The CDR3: CASSVTSGTNTGELFF. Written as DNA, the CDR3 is TGTGCCAGCAGCGTGACTAGCGGGACGAACACCGGGGAGCTGTTTTTT.

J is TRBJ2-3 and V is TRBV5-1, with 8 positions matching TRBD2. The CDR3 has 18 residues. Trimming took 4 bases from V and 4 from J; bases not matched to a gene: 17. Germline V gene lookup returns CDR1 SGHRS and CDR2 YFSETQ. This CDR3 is CASSGGSGTSISADTQYF. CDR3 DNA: TGCGCCAGCAGCGGGGGTAGCGGGACCTCAATCAGTGCAGATACGCAGTATTTT.

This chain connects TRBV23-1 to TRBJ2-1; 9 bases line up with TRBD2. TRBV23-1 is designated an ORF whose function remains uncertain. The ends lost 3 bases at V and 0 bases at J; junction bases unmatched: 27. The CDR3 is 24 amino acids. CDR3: CASSHKGGAPERVSGRSSYNEQFF. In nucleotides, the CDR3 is TGCGCCAGCAGTCATAAGGGGGGGGCTCCCGAGCGAGTTAGCGGGAGAAGCTCCTACAATGAGCAGTTCTTC.

The CDR3 DNA reads TGTGCCAGCAGCTTAGTTCCTACCTCGCGCCACGAGCAGTACTTC. This sequence encodes CASSLVPTSRHEQYF. This chain uses TRBV7-9 with TRBJ2-7; D not certain. Per the germline V gene, CDR1 is SEHNR and CDR2 is FQNEAQ (reference sequence). The CDR3 loop spans 15 amino acids. V lost 1 base, J lost 5 bases, and 15 bases lay in between.

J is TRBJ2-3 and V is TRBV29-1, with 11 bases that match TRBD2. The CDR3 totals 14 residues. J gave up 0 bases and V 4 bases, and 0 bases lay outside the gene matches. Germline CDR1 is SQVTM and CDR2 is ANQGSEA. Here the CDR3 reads CSVGLAGSTDTQYF. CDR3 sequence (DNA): TGCAGCGTTGGACTAGCGGGGAGCACAGATACGCAGTATTTT.